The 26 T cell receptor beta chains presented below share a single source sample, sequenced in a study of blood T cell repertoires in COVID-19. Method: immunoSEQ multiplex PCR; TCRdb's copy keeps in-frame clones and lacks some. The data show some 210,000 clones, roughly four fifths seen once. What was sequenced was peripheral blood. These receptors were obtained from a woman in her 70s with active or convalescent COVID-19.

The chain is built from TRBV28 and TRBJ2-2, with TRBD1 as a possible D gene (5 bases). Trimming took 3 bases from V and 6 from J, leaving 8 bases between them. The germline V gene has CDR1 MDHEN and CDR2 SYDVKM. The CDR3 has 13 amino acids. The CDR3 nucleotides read TGTGCCAGCAGTTTGGCAGGGCCCGGGGAGCTGTTTTTT. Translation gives CASSLAGPGELFF. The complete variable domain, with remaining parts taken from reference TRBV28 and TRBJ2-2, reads DVKVTQSSRYLVKRTGEKVFLECVQDMDHENMFWYRQDPGLGLRLIYFSYDVKMKEKGDIPEGYSVSREKKERFSLILESASTNQTSMYLCASSLAGPGELFFGEGSRLTVL.

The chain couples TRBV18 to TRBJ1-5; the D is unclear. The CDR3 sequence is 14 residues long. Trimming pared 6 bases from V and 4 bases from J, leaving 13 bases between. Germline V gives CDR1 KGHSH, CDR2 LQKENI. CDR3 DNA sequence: TGTGCCAGCTCTCTGGTGGGAGAGAATCAGCCCCAGCATTTT. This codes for CASSLVGENQPQHF.

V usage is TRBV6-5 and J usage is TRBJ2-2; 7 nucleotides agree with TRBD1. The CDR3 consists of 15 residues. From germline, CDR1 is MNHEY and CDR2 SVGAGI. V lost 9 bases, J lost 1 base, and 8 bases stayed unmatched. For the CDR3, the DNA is TGTGCCAGTAGGTCGGGACAGAGGAACACCGGGGAGCTGTTTTTT. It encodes CASRSGQRNTGELFF.

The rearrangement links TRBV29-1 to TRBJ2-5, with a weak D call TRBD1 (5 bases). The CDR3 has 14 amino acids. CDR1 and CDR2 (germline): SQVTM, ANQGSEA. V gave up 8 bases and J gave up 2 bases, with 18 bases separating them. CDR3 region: CSPILLQAQETQYF. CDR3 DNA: TGCAGCCCCATCCTGTTACAGGCGCAAGAGACCCAGTACTTC.

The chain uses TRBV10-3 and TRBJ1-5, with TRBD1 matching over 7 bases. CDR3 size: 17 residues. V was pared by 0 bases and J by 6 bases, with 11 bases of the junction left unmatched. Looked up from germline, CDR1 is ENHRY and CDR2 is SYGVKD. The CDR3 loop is CAISESSYTGAGQPQHF. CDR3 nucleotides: TGTGCCATCAGTGAGTCAAGTTATACAGGGGCTGGTCAGCCCCAGCATTTT.

The CDR3 spells CAISSNLRVSYEQYF. The CDR3 DNA follows: TGTGCCATCAGTTCCAATTTACGGGTTTCTTACGAGCAGTACTTC. This chain uses TRBV10-3 with TRBJ2-7; D is unresolved. The CDR3 totals 15 residues. Germline CDR1 ENHRY, CDR2 SYGVKD. V lost 5 bases, J lost 4 bases, and 18 bases lay in between.

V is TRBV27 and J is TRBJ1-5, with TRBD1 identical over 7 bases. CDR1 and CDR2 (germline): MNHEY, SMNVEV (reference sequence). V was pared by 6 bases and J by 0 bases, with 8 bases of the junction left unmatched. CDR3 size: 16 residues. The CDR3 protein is CASSPLRQGSNQPQHF. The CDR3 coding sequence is TGTGCCAGCAGCCCCTTGAGACAGGGTAGCAATCAGCCCCAGCATTTT.

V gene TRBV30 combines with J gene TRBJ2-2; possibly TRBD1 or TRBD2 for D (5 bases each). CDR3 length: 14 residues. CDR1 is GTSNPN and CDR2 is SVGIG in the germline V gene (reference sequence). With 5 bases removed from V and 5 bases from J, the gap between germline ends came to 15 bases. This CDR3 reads CAWGTGLGTGELFF. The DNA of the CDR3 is TGTGCCTGGGGGACGGGATTGGGGACCGGGGAGCTGTTTTTT.

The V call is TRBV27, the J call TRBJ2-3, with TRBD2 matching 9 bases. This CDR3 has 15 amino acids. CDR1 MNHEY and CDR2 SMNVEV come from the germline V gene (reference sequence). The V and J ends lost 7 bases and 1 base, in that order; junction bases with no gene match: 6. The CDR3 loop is CASTEIAGGTDTQYF. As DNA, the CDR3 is TGTGCCAGCACCGAGATAGCGGGAGGCACAGATACGCAGTATTTT.

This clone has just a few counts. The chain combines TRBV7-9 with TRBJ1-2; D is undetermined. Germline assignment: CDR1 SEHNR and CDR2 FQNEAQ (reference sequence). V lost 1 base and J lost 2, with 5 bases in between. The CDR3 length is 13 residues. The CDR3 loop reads CASSLGANYGYTF. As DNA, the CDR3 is TGTGCCAGCAGCTTAGGAGCAAACTATGGCTACACCTTC. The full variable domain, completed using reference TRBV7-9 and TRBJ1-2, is DTGVSQNPRHKITKRGQNVTFRCDPISEHNRLYWYRQTLGQGPEFLTYFQNEAQLEKSRLLSDRFSAERPKGSFSTLEIQRTEQGDSAMYLCASSLGANYGYTFGSGTRLTVV.

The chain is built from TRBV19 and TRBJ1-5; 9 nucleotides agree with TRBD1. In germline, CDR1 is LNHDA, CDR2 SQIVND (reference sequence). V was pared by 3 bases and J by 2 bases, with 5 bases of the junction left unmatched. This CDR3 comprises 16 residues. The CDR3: CASSIGTGGGNQPQHF. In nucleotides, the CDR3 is TGTGCCAGTAGTATCGGAACAGGGGGCGGCAATCAGCCCCAGCATTTT.

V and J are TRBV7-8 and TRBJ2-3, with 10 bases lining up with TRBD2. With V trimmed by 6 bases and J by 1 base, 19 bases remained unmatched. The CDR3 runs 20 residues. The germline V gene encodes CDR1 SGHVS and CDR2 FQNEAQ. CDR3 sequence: CASRPDNPSLAGEGTDTQYF. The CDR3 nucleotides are TGTGCCAGCAGACCAGATAACCCGAGTCTAGCGGGAGAGGGCACAGATACGCAGTATTTT.

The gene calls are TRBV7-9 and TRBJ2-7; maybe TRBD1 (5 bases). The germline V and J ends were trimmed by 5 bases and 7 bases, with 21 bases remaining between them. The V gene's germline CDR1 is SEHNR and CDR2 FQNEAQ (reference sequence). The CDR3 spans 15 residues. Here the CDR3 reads CASSAQGTVGHEQYF. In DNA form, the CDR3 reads TGTGCCAGCAGCGCTCAGGGAACAGTCGGGCATGAGCAGTACTTC.

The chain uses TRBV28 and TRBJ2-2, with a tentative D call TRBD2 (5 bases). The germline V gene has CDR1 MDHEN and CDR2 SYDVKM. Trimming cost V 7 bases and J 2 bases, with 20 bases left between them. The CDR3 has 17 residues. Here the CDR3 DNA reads TGTGCCAGCACCCGGACTGACGGGATAGCCAACACCGGGGAGCTGTTTTTT. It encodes CASTRTDGIANTGELFF.

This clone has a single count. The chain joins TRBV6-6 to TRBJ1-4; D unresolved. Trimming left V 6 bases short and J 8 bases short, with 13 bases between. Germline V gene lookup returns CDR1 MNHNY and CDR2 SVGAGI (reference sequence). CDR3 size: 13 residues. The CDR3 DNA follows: TGTGCCAGCAGCCTTCCTACAGAGGAAAAACTGTTTTTT. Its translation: CASSLPTEEKLFF.

The CDR3 spells CASSTQGLNTEAFF. Written as DNA, the CDR3 is TGTGCCAGCAGTACCCAGGGGTTGAACACTGAAGCTTTCTTT. This chain uses TRBV2 with TRBJ1-1; D is possibly TRBD1 (6 bases). This CDR3 contains 14 residues. Per germline, CDR1 SNHLY and CDR2 FYNNEI. Deletions cut 5 bases from V and 0 bases from J, with 10 bases between.

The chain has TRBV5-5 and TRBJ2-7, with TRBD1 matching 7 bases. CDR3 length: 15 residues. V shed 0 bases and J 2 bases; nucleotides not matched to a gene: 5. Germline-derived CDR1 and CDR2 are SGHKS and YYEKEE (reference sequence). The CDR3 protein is CASSLEGAETYEQYF. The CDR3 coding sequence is TGTGCCAGCAGCTTGGAGGGGGCAGAAACCTACGAGCAGTACTTC.

The CDR3 sequence: CASSQGQSNYGYTF. In nucleotides, the CDR3 is TGCGCCAGCAGCCAAGGACAGAGTAACTATGGCTACACCTTC. The chain employs TRBV4-1 and TRBJ1-2, with D maybe TRBD1 (5 bases). The CDR3 loop spans 14 amino acids. V shed 1 base and J shed 1 base, with 7 bases lying between them. Germline-derived CDR1 and CDR2 are MGHRA and YSYEKL.

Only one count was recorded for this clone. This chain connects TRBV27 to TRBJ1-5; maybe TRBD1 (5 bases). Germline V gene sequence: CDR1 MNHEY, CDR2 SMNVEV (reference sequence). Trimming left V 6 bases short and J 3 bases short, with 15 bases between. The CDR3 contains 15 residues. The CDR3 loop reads CASRRDGGPNQPQHF. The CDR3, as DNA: TGTGCCAGCAGGCGGGACGGAGGACCCAATCAGCCCCAGCATTTT.

In nucleotides, the CDR3 is TGTGCCAGCAGTCCCCCGGGACAGCGCCAGTACGAGCAGTACTTC. Translation gives CASSPPGQRQYEQYF. This rearrangement joins TRBV6-5 to TRBJ2-7, with 7 bases fitting TRBD1. Germline loops: CDR1 MNHEY, CDR2 SVGAGI. CDR3 length: 15 amino acids. Trimming removed 5 bases from V and 4 bases from J; junction bases left unmatched: 11.

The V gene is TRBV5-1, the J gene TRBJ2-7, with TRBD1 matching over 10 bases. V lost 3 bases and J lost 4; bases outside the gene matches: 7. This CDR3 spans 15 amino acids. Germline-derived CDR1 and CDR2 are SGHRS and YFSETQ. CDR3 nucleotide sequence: TGCGCCAGCAGCTGGATCGGGACAGGGGAGTACGAGCAGTACTTC. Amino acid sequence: CASSWIGTGEYEQYF.

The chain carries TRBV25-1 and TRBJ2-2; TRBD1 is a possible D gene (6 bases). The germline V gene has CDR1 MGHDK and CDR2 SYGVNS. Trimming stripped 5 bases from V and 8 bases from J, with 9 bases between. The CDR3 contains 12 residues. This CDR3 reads CASSSQGGELFF. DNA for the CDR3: TGTGCCAGCAGTTCCCAGGGGGGGGAGCTGTTTTTT.

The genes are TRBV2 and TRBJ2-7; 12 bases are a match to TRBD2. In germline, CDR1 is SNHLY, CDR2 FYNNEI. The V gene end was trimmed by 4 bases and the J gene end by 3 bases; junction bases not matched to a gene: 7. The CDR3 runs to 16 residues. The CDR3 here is CASSAGLAGTIYEQYF. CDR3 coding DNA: TGTGCCAGCAGTGCCGGACTAGCGGGGACTATCTACGAGCAGTACTTC.

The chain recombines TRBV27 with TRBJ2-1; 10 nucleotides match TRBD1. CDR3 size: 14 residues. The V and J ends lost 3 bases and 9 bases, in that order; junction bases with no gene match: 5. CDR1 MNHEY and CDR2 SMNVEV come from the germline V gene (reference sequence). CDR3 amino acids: CASSLSGQGSEQFF. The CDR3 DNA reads TGTGCCAGCAGTTTGTCGGGACAGGGGTCTGAGCAGTTCTTC.

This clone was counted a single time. CDR3 region: CASAPTDRDSVQAFF. The CDR3 DNA is TGTGCTAGTGCCCCTACCGACAGGGACTCGGTGCAAGCTTTCTTT. This chain connects TRBV12-5 to TRBJ1-1; 7 positions match TRBD1. The CDR3 has 15 amino acids. Germline values: CDR1 LGHNT, CDR2 FRNRAP. V lost 7 bases, J lost 9 bases, and 17 bases stayed unmatched.

CDR3 coding DNA: TGTGCCAGCGGCCTTAGGGGGGGGAATAATTCACCCCTCCACTTT. Amino acid sequence: CASGLRGGNNSPLHF. The chain is built from TRBV28 and TRBJ1-6; the D gene is possibly TRBD1 (6 bases). The CDR3 has 15 residues. The ends were cut back, 8 bases at V and 5 bases at J, with 16 bases in the middle. CDR1 and CDR2 (germline): MDHEN, SYDVKM.